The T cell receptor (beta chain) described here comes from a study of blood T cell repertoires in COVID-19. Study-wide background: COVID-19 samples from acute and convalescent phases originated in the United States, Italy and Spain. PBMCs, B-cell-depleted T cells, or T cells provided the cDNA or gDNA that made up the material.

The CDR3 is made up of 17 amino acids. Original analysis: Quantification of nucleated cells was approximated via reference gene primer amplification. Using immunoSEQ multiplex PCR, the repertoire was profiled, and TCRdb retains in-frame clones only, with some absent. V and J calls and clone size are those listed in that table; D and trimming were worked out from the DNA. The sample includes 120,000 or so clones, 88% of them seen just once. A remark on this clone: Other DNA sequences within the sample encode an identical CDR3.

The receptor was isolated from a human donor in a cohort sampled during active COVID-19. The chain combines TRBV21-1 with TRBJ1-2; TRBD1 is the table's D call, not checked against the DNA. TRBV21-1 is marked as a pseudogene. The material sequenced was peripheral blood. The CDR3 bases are TGTGCCAGCAGCAAAGCGTTAGGGACAGGGGGCGGGCGGGGCTACACCTTC. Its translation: CASSKALGTGGGRGYTF.